This T cell receptor (beta chain) was identified in a study of T cell repertoires in cytomegalovirus infection. Germline V lookup: CDR1 LNHDA, CDR2 SQIVND (reference sequence). The CDR3 totals 14 residues. To note about this clonotype: Its cognate antigen is unknown. Mismatch with germline at one junction end may stem from a read error.

TCRdb re-derived calls from the reads in MiXCR, one entry per CDR3 protein. The top ten hold over 10% of the sample, which has some 800,000 distinct CDR3 sequences, 30% to 35% seen once. The source is a human donor in good health (CMV status not recorded). Some clones in this sample may be carry-over from other donors' samples. The sample was cultured CD8+ T cells from PBMCs, taken from culture after CMV antigen stimulation. J is TRBJ1-6 and V is TRBV19; no definite D call. The DNA of the CDR3 is TGTGCCAGTAGCCCGGCACAGTATAATTTACCCCTCCACTTT. Translating it yields CASSPAQYNLPLHF.